Each of the 24 T cell receptor beta chains below was sequenced from the same sample in a study of shared clonotypes between healthy human individuals. The method was immunoSEQ multiplex PCR; TCRdb's version includes in-frame clones alone and lacks a portion of them. The sample lists approximately 340,000 clones, about 70% occurring once. The specimen was memory CD4+ T cells sorted from blood. Subset of the sample: CD45RA-negative fraction. Receptor source: a man aged 25 to 45 in good health.

The CDR3 spells CASFRNNEQFF. The CDR3, as DNA: TGTGCCAGCTTCAGAAACAATGAGCAGTTCTTC. J is TRBJ2-1 and V is TRBV5-6, with D uncertain. CDR1 is SGHDT, CDR2 YYEEEE, per germline. Deletions cut 7 bases from V and 5 bases from J, with 7 bases between. CDR3 length: 11 residues.

The J gene is TRBJ2-7, the V gene TRBV5-6; 8 bases agree with TRBD2. Germline trimming cut 2 bases from V and 5 bases from J; bases unmatched to any gene: 6. CDR3 length equals 14 residues. Germline V gives CDR1 SGHDT, CDR2 YYEEEE. The CDR3 DNA follows: TGTGCCAGCAGCTTCGGACCGGGAGGGGACGAGCAGTACTTC. Translated, it gives CASSFGPGGDEQYF.

V gene TRBV28 combines with J gene TRBJ1-4; D not certain. Germline-derived CDR1 and CDR2 are MDHEN and SYDVKM. There are 16 residues in the CDR3. Deletions cut 5 bases from V and 0 bases from J, with 13 bases between. DNA of the CDR3: TGTGCCAGCAGTCTCTTCAACGGTGCAACTAATGAAAAACTGTTTTTT. As protein: CASSLFNGATNEKLFF.

The chain is built from TRBV5-1 and TRBJ1-3; D unclear. The V and J ends lost 9 bases and 4 bases respectively, with 14 bases between them. CDR3 length equals 13 residues. CDR1 is SGHRS, CDR2 YFSETQ, per germline. The CDR3 protein is CATTSSPGNTIYF. CDR3 DNA: TGCGCCACCACCTCTTCACCCGGAAACACCATATATTTT.

J is TRBJ2-7 and V is TRBV5-1, with D perhaps TRBD2 (5 bases). The CDR3 is 12 residues long. CDR1 is SGHRS and CDR2 is YFSETQ in the germline V gene. The V end was cut by 5 bases, the J end by 3 bases, with 9 bases between. The CDR3: CASSESGYEQYF. Written as DNA, the CDR3 is TGCGCCAGCAGTGAAAGCGGCTACGAGCAGTACTTC.

This rearrangement joins TRBV29-1 to TRBJ2-3, with a tentative D call TRBD2 (6 bases). Germline CDR1 is SQVTM and CDR2 is ANQGSEA. Trimming left V 7 bases short and J 7 bases short, with 18 bases between. The CDR3 runs 13 residues. The CDR3 protein is CSALRDSPNTQYF. The CDR3 region has the DNA TGCAGCGCATTGCGGGACTCCCCGAATACGCAGTATTTT.

The rearrangement joins TRBV7-8 to TRBJ1-1, with no clear D. The CDR3 sequence is 15 residues long. V lost 3 bases, J lost 5 bases, and 16 bases lay in between. Germline V lookup: CDR1 SGHVS, CDR2 FQNEAQ. DNA for the CDR3: TGTGCCAGCAGCTTGGCTACCATCCAAGGGACTGAAGCTTTCTTT. Translation gives CASSLATIQGTEAFF.

This clone was picked up a small number of times. This sample also contains other DNA sequences that code for the same CDR3. The chain uses TRBV4-1 and TRBJ2-1, with D possibly being TRBD1 (5 bases). The CDR3 totals 17 residues. V was pared by 0 bases and J by 0 bases, with 12 bases between. Germline-derived CDR1 and CDR2 are MGHRA and YSYEKL. CDR3 in DNA: TGCGCCAGCAGCCAAGATCAGCGCGGACACTCCTACAATGAGCAGTTCTTC. Amino acids: CASSQDQRGHSYNEQFF.

This chain connects TRBV2 to TRBJ2-1, with D perhaps matching TRBD2 (6 bases). The CDR3 runs to 14 residues. Germline V gene data show CDR1 as SNHLY and CDR2 as FYNNEI. Trimming removed 7 bases from V and 6 bases from J, with 16 bases in between. The CDR3 protein is CASNPGGSINEQFF. In DNA form, the CDR3 reads TGTGCCAGCAACCCTGGAGGGAGTATCAATGAGCAGTTCTTC.

Remarks on this clone: A much more abundant neighbour one base away suggests this may be a read error. This rearrangement joins TRBV5-6 to TRBJ2-7, with D hard to call. The V gene lost 1 base and the J gene lost 3 bases, with 2 bases spanning the gap. CDR3 size: 11 residues. Germline CDR1 reads SGHDT; CDR2 reads YYEEEE. The CDR3 bases are TGTGCCAGCAGCTTGTACTACGAGCAGTACTTC. As protein: CASSLYYEQYF.

This sequence joins TRBV7-8 and TRBJ2-7; TRBD2 agrees at 12 bases. The V gene end was trimmed by 1 base and the J gene end by 4 bases; junction bases not matched to a gene: 5. Germline CDR1 reads SGHVS; CDR2 reads FQNEAQ. The CDR3 has 16 residues. The CDR3 nucleotides read TGTGCCAGCAGCTTAGGATCGGGACTAGCGGGTTACGAGCAGTACTTC. Encoded protein: CASSLGSGLAGYEQYF.

This clone was counted many times. The chain has TRBV20-1 and TRBJ2-1; D is uncertain. Trimming removed 3 bases at V and 8 bases at J, with 8 bases between. The CDR3 length is 11 residues. Germline values: CDR1 DFQATT, CDR2 SNEGSKA (reference sequence). As DNA, the CDR3 is TGCAGTGCTAGCAACTCCTATGAGCAGTTCTTC. Amino acids: CSASNSYEQFF.

J is TRBJ1-5 and V is TRBV5-1; tentative D call: TRBD1 (5 bases). The germline gives CDR1 SGHRS, CDR2 YFSETQ. V lost 4 bases to trimming and J lost 3 bases, with 14 bases between them. The CDR3 contains 15 residues. The DNA of the CDR3 is TGCGCCAGCAGCCCACAAGACAGTTTCAATCAGCCCCAGCATTTT. Protein sequence: CASSPQDSFNQPQHF.

J is TRBJ2-2 and V is TRBV5-4; 8 nucleotides agree with TRBD1. V dropped 4 bases and J dropped 4; count of bases not matched to a gene: 9. In germline, CDR1 is SGHNT, CDR2 YYREEE (reference sequence). This CDR3 contains 16 residues. The CDR3 nucleotides read TGTGCCAGCAGCGCTCAGGGGGCCGGGGGCACCGGGGAGCTGTTTTTT. The encoded protein is CASSAQGAGGTGELFF.

V gene TRBV9 combines with J gene TRBJ2-2; 11 bases fit TRBD2. CDR3 length equals 18 residues. V was pared by 5 bases and J by 5 bases, with 14 bases of the junction left unmatched. Germline V gene sequence: CDR1 SGDLS, CDR2 YYNGEE. The CDR3 DNA reads TGTGCCAGCAGTCGGCACTCAGCTAGCGGGAGGACGACCGGGGAGCTGTTTTTT. Translating gives CASSRHSASGRTTGELFF.

This clone has a handful of counts. The chain recombines TRBV6-1 with TRBJ2-5, with D perhaps given as TRBD1 or TRBD2 (5 bases each). This CDR3 has 13 amino acids. With 6 bases removed from V and 7 bases from J, the gap between germline ends came to 15 bases. CDR1 is MNHNS, CDR2 SASEGT, per germline. DNA for the CDR3: TGTGCCAGCAGCAGGGACCCTGGTGGGACCCAGTACTTC. Protein sequence: CASSRDPGGTQYF.

This rearrangement joins TRBV15 to TRBJ2-4; D not certain. Germline V gene lookup returns CDR1 LNHNV and CDR2 YYDKDF (reference sequence). V dropped 3 bases and J dropped 8 bases, with 20 bases sitting between them. This CDR3 comprises 16 residues. The CDR3, as DNA: TGTGCCACCAGCAGGGGTCTTAGCCGGAATGAAGACATTCAGTACTTC. Protein: CATSRGLSRNEDIQYF.

In DNA form, the CDR3 reads TGTGCCAGCACCCCGTTCGAGGGGGCGAGGAGCGAGCAGTACTTC. It is translated as CASTPFEGARSEQYF. V and J are TRBV28 and TRBJ2-7; 7 bases fit TRBD1. The ends lost 7 bases at V and 6 bases at J; junction bases unmatched: 15. CDR3 size: 15 residues. Germline CDR1 and CDR2: MDHEN and SYDVKM.

V is TRBV18 and J is TRBJ1-1, with D maybe TRBD1 (5 bases). The CDR3 runs to 12 residues. Germline V gene sequence: CDR1 KGHSH, CDR2 LQKENI. V shed 6 bases and J shed 4 bases, with 9 bases lying between them. CDR3 sequence (DNA): TGTGCCAGCTCCGTAACAGGCACTGAAGCTTTCTTT. Protein product: CASSVTGTEAFF.

The gene calls are TRBV7-2 and TRBJ2-7; 8 nucleotides align to TRBD1. The CDR3 contains 12 residues. CDR1 is SGHTA and CDR2 is FQGNSA in the germline V gene. The V gene end was trimmed by 5 bases and the J gene end by 6 bases; junction bases not matched to a gene: 3. The CDR3 DNA is TGTGCCAGCAGCCCGACAGGGGCCGAGCAGTACTTC. This translates into CASSPTGAEQYF.

A word on this clone: Possible read error: a much larger clone is one base away. V gene TRBV19 combines with J gene TRBJ2-1, with D possibly TRBD2 on 5 matching bases. Germline CDR1 is LNHDA and CDR2 is SQIVND (reference sequence). V lost 5 bases, J lost 2 bases, and 16 bases lay in between. This CDR3 has 16 residues. The CDR3 DNA reads as TGTGCCAGTAGTCTGGTAGCGCAGGACCCCTACAATGAGCAGTTCTTC. Encoded protein: CASSLVAQDPYNEQFF.

This chain links TRBV30 with TRBJ2-4, with D tentatively TRBD2 (6 bases). Germline assignment: CDR1 GTSNPN and CDR2 SVGIG (reference sequence). The CDR3 loop spans 11 amino acids. V was shortened by 5 bases and J by 9 bases, with 11 bases between the two germline ends. CDR3 DNA sequence: TGTGCCTGGGTGGGACTCGGCATTCAGTACTTC. It translates to CAWVGLGIQYF. Full variable domain (remainder filled in from reference TRBV30 and TRBJ2-4): SQTIHQWPATLVQPVGSPLSLECTVEGTSNPNLYWYRQAAGRGLQLLFYSVGIGQISSEVPQNLSASRPQDRQFILSSKKLLLSDSGFYLCAWVGLGIQYFGAGTRLSVL.

There are a few counts of this clone. The chain joins TRBV13 to TRBJ1-1; D remains ambiguous. Between the trimmed V and J ends, which lost 5 bases and 10 bases, there was a span of 11 bases. The CDR3 contains 11 residues. In germline, CDR1 is PRHDT, CDR2 FYEKMQ (reference sequence). CDR3 in DNA: TGTGCCAGCAGCAAGACCGGGGTAGCTTTCTTT. Protein product: CASSKTGVAFF.

The chain links TRBV7-8 to TRBJ2-2; D might be TRBD2 (6 bases). The germline CDR1 and CDR2 sequences are SGHVS and FQNEAQ. This CDR3 region has 18 residues. V lost 5 bases, J lost 5 bases, and 24 bases lay in between. Written as DNA, the CDR3 is TGTGCCAGCAGCCCGCTAAGAACGGTGGGAGGTGGGACCGGGGAGCTGTTTTTT. Residues: CASSPLRTVGGGTGELFF.